This T cell receptor (beta chain) comes out of a study of shared clonotypes between healthy human individuals. Study context: Serving as donors were a couple of women and a few men, whose ages spanned 18 to 49.

The naive CD8 subset, CD45RO-negative cells positively selected for CCR7, excluded terminally differentiated effector memory CD45RA+ cells. Trimming took 5 bases from V and 0 from J; bases not matched to a gene: 15. There are 20 residues in the CDR3. Per the germline V gene, CDR1 is SGHTA and CDR2 is FQGTGA. On sorted subsets, replicate PCRs used 200 ng DNA, or tens of thousands of T cell genomes. TCRdb's table, derived via immunoSEQ multiplex PCR, lists solely in-frame clones and lacks some. Of about 2.1 million clones detected, approximately 94% appear once; the ten largest clones hold about 1.8%. This clonotype originated in a young man in good health. Some clones in this sample may be carry-over from other donors' samples. The sequenced sample was naive CD8+ T cells from PBMCs. The genes are TRBV7-3 and TRBJ2-3; 12 nucleotides line up with TRBD2. CDR3 region: CASSLLGGLAGGPSTDTQYF. CDR3 DNA sequence: TGTGCCAGCAGCCTACTGGGTGGGCTAGCGGGAGGGCCGAGCACAGATACGCAGTATTTT. Supplemented by reference TRBV7-3 and TRBJ2-3, the full variable domain reads GAGVSQTPSNKVTEKGKYVELRCDPISGHTALYWYRQSLGQGPEFLIYFQGTGAADDSGLPNDRFFAVRPEGSVSTLKIQRTERGDSAVYLCASSLLGGLAGGPSTDTQYFGPGTRLTVL.